The 8 T cell receptor beta chains reported below all come from one sample, sequenced in a study of shared clonotypes between healthy human individuals. TCRdb's copy holds only in-frame clones and misses some; the assay was immunoSEQ multiplex PCR. The sample contains under 1,900,000 clones, about 98.5% of which appear only once. Sequencing was done on a sample of naive CD4+ T cells sorted from blood. Subset indicated: CD45RA+ positively selected. These receptors were obtained from a man aged 25-45 years in good health.

This chain connects TRBV5-1 to TRBJ2-5, with 8 positions matching TRBD2. V was clipped by 0 bases and J by 5 bases; unmatched bases: 9. Germline-derived CDR1 and CDR2 are SGHRS and YFSETQ. The CDR3 totals 16 residues. The CDR3 reads CASSLGLSGKDETQYF. The DNA of the CDR3 is TGCGCCAGCAGCTTGGGTCTTAGCGGGAAAGACGAGACCCAGTACTTC.

The genes are TRBV5-8 and TRBJ1-2; D gene ambiguous. V was shortened by 7 bases and J by 8 bases, with 9 bases between the two germline ends. The CDR3 extends over 10 amino acids. Germline CDR1 is SGHTS and CDR2 is YDEGEE. Here the CDR3 DNA reads TGTGCCAGCCCCCCCCCGGGCTACACCTTC. Amino acids: CASPPPGYTF.

Comment on this clone: The sample holds other DNA sequences that translate to the same CDR3. The V and J genes are TRBV2 and TRBJ2-3; no clear D. CDR3 size: 12 residues. Germline lookup yields CDR1 SNHLY and CDR2 FYNNEI. V shed 6 bases and J shed 4 bases, with 8 bases lying between them. The CDR3 DNA is TGTGCCAGCAGCGGACGGGCAGATACGCAGTATTTT. Protein: CASSGRADTQYF.

The rearrangement uses TRBV18 and TRBJ2-7, with D possibly TRBD2 on 5 matching bases. Germline values: CDR1 KGHSH, CDR2 LQKENI. Trimming removed 2 bases from V and 0 bases from J, with 8 bases in between. This CDR3 contains 14 residues. The CDR3 loop is CASSPERSSYEQYF. The CDR3 nucleotides are TGTGCCAGCTCACCAGAGCGGAGCTCCTACGAGCAGTACTTC.

The chain carries TRBV5-5 and TRBJ1-1, with 7 bases fitting TRBD1. V shed 3 bases and J 10 bases; nucleotides not matched to a gene: 15. The CDR3 is made up of 15 amino acids. From germline, CDR1 is SGHKS and CDR2 YYEKEE (reference sequence). This CDR3 reads CASSSSQGVLWRAFF. CDR3 in DNA: TGTGCCAGCAGCTCGAGTCAGGGGGTCCTCTGGAGAGCTTTCTTT.

CDR3 coding DNA: TGTGCCAGCAGCTTGTTGACTAGCGGGGTTAGCACAGATACGCAGTATTTT. It is translated as CASSLLTSGVSTDTQYF. This chain joins TRBV7-2 and TRBJ2-3, with 11 bases that match TRBD2. J lost 0 bases, V lost 3 bases, and 5 bases had no gene match. The germline V gene encodes CDR1 SGHTA and CDR2 FQGNSA. The CDR3 totals 17 residues.

The J gene is TRBJ2-1, the V gene TRBV7-9, with D perhaps matching TRBD1 (5 bases). The germline V and J ends were trimmed by 1 base and 2 bases, with 9 bases remaining between them. This CDR3 has 15 amino acids. Germline V gene sequence: CDR1 SEHNR, CDR2 FQNEAQ (reference sequence). CDR3 coding DNA: TGTGCCAGCAGCTTAGACAGGCTTACCTACAATGAGCAGTTCTTC. This codes for CASSLDRLTYNEQFF.

The CDR3 bases are TGTGCCAGCAGCCCACGGGGGGGCCCCAGCACCGGGGAGCTGTTTTTT. This translates into CASSPRGGPSTGELFF. This chain uses TRBV7-2 with TRBJ2-2; TRBD2 aligns across 8 bases. Germline CDR1 SGHTA, CDR2 FQGNSA. The CDR3 has 16 residues. V lost 5 bases to trimming and J lost 4 bases; unmatched junction nucleotides: 9.